The sequence of this T cell receptor beta chain was determined in a study of T cell repertoires in cytomegalovirus infection (dated by TCRdb to about 2019). Regarding the complete study: Donor HLA type was relevant to the analysis, because carriage of CMV infection together with the matching HLA type was indicated by public TCR beta signatures.

This clonotype came up many times. Its antigen is unknown. No much larger clonotype is one base removed from it; base qualities were not supplied. The data were produced on an Illumina HiSeq 1500. TCRdb reprocessing: public reads trimmed at Q25 with fastp, clones called with MiXCR, in-frame beta chains kept. Under each unique CDR3 protein, matching rows form one entry showing the most common genes and DNA. Across this sample there are roughly 320,000 distinct CDR3 sequences, with around 9.1% seen only once. The top ten hold about 2.3% of the sample. Beyond this particular receptor, the publication reports: Cumulative frequency of public TCR beta family members discriminated carriers of CMV infection plus the relevant HLA type in this cohort and an independent roughly 330-donor cohort. The ex vivo response was dominated by HLA-C-restricted CMV-specific TCR beta clonotypes, and the single most frequent clonotype in two of eight donors was supplied by these HLA-C-restricted clonotypes.

Reading from cysteine to phenylalanine, the CDR3 counts 15 amino acids. Only CDR3 DNA remains: 45 bases, in frame from the first base. Trimming takes 3 bases from V and 2 bases from J, and the germline ends sit 12 bases apart. Sequences SGHKS (CDR1) and YYEKEE (CDR2) are obtained from the germline V gene (reference sequence). The receptor was derived from a human donor in good health (CMV status not recorded). Some clones in this sample may be carry-over from other donors' samples. Sequenced sample: PBMCs. The rearrangement combines TRBV5-5 with TRBJ1-5; the D gene is possibly TRBD1, with 5 bases matching. The sequenced DNA: TGTGCCAGCAGCTCGGGGGGGGGTGGCAATCAGCCCCAGCATTTT. Its coded protein is CASSSGGGGNQPQHF.